The 25 T cell receptor beta chains given below trace back to one sample, sequenced in a study of blood T cell repertoires in COVID-19. The data were produced by immunoSEQ multiplex PCR, yet TCRdb's version contains in-frame clones alone and is incomplete. The sample lists hundreds of thousands of clones, around 87% occurring once. What was sequenced was PBMCs or T cells enriched from blood (not recorded which). Source of these receptors: a woman in her forties or fifties who had recovered from COVID-19.

The table lists this clone with a count of one. DNA of the CDR3: TGTGCCAGCAGCCGAGAGGGACAGCGTTACTTC. Its protein product is CASSREGQRYF. The chain employs TRBV6-5 and TRBJ2-5, with 7 bases identical to TRBD1. The CDR3 sequence is 11 residues long. Trimming took 6 bases from V and 14 from J; bases not matched to a gene: 9. Per germline, CDR1 MNHEY and CDR2 SVGAGI.

The CDR3 sequence is CATQGQGLTPLHF. Written as DNA, the CDR3 is TGTGCCACGCAGGGACAGGGGTTAACACCCCTCCACTTT. The rearrangement joins TRBV2 to TRBJ1-6; 10 nucleotides agree with TRBD1. The CDR3 runs 13 residues. V shed 10 bases, J shed 11 bases, and the junction held 8 bases outside the gene matches. CDR1 SNHLY and CDR2 FYNNEI come from the germline V gene.

The chain couples TRBV2 to TRBJ2-7; a possible D gene is TRBD2 (6 bases). Germline CDR1 reads SNHLY; CDR2 reads FYNNEI. Between the trimmed V and J ends, which lost 7 bases and 0 bases, there was a span of 13 bases. The CDR3 is 14 residues long. In DNA form, the CDR3 reads TGTGCCAGCACCACTAGCCTCAACTCCTACGAGCAGTACTTC. It codes for CASTTSLNSYEQYF.

The gene calls are TRBV27 and TRBJ1-5; 7 bases are shared with TRBD1. Germline CDR1 reads MNHEY; CDR2 reads SMNVEV (reference sequence). The V and J ends lost 6 bases and 0 bases, in that order; junction bases with no gene match: 17. The CDR3 is made up of 19 amino acids. The CDR3 nucleotides are TGTGCCAGCAGGGACCTTATGGGACAGCTGGGAGATAGCAATCAGCCCCAGCATTTT. Translation gives CASRDLMGQLGDSNQPQHF.

The chain recombines TRBV7-8 with TRBJ2-1; the D is unclear. The CDR3 is made up of 12 amino acids. Trimming pared 5 bases from V and 6 bases from J, leaving 8 bases between. The germline gives CDR1 SGHVS, CDR2 FQNEAQ. As DNA, the CDR3 is TGTGCCAGCAGCCCCCAGATCAATGAGCAGTTCTTC. Translating gives CASSPQINEQFF.

The V and J genes are TRBV9 and TRBJ2-2, with 9 bases fitting TRBD2. This CDR3 is 15 amino acids long. V lost 2 bases to trimming and J lost 6 bases; unmatched junction nucleotides: 5. Germline CDR1 SGDLS, CDR2 YYNGEE. The CDR3 nucleotides are TGTGCCAGCAGCGTTGCTAGCGGGACGGCCGGGGAGCTGTTTTTT. It is translated as CASSVASGTAGELFF.

This chain joins TRBV21-1 and TRBJ2-7; the tabulated D call, TRBD1, remains unverified against the DNA. TRBV21-1 corresponds to a pseudogene. This CDR3 is built from 15 residues. For the CDR3, the DNA is TGTGCCAGCAGCAAAGGCTTCGGGACAGGCTACGAGCAGTACTTC. This translates into CASSKGFGTGYEQYF.

J is TRBJ2-1 and V is TRBV6-2 or TRBV6-3; 7 bases fit TRBD2. The germline V gene has CDR1 MNHEY and CDR2 SVGEGT. This CDR3 is 16 amino acids long. V was clipped by 5 bases and J by 8 bases; unmatched bases: 15. CDR3 region: CASSKAIAGWRDEQFF. The CDR3 DNA reads as TGTGCCAGCAGTAAAGCTATAGCGGGCTGGAGGGATGAGCAGTTCTTC.

V usage is TRBV6-6 and J usage is TRBJ2-1, with a possible D match to TRBD2 (6 bases). CDR1 and CDR2 from the germline V gene are MNHNY and SVGAGI (reference sequence). The CDR3 runs 16 residues. With 6 bases removed from V and 6 bases from J, the gap between germline ends came to 21 bases. The CDR3 protein is CASRSPATRIRNEQFF. The CDR3, as DNA: TGTGCCAGCAGATCCCCGGCGACTAGGATTCGCAATGAGCAGTTCTTC.

This clone has a single count. This chain links TRBV11-2 with TRBJ2-2; D is ambiguous. CDR3 length: 14 amino acids. Germline values: CDR1 SGHAT, CDR2 FQNNGV. V lost 11 bases to trimming and J lost 2 bases, with 15 bases between them. The CDR3 here is CASERVRNTGELFF. CDR3 DNA: TGTGCCTCCGAGCGAGTGCGAAACACCGGGGAGCTGTTTTTT.

The V call is TRBV5-1, the J call TRBJ1-3; 10 bases agree with TRBD1. The germline gives CDR1 SGHRS, CDR2 YFSETQ. After removal of 4 bases from V and 4 bases from J, the junction contained 5 bases not matched to a gene. There are 15 residues in the CDR3. The CDR3 DNA reads TGCGCCAGCAGCGCCGGGACAGGGGACGGAAACACCATATATTTT. Its protein is CASSAGTGDGNTIYF.

This clone was detected only a few times. The chain couples TRBV11-2 to TRBJ2-1, with 8 bases fitting TRBD2. The length of the CDR3 is 19 residues. Germline values: CDR1 SGHAT, CDR2 FQNNGV. With V trimmed by 1 base and J by 5 bases, 16 bases remained unmatched. The CDR3 sequence is CASSLGLMRTSKTDNEQFF. The CDR3 nucleotides read TGTGCCAGCAGCTTAGGGTTAATGCGGACTAGCAAAACCGACAATGAGCAGTTCTTC.

A single count supports this clone. This sequence joins TRBV2 and TRBJ2-2; D is undetermined. Trimming cost V 7 bases and J 4 bases, with 10 bases left between them. Germline V gene sequence: CDR1 SNHLY, CDR2 FYNNEI. The CDR3 sequence is 13 residues long. The CDR3 region has the DNA TGTGCCAGCAAACAGCCCTTCACCGGGGAGCTGTTTTTT. This codes for CASKQPFTGELFF. The whole variable domain, remainder taken from reference TRBV2 and TRBJ2-2, is EPEVTQTPSHQVTQMGQEVILRCVPISNHLYFYWYRQILGQKVEFLVSFYNNEISEKSEIFDDQFSVERPDGSNFTLKIRSTKLEDSAMYFCASKQPFTGELFFGEGSRLTVL.

The V and J genes are TRBV3-1 (or the pseudogene TRBV3-2) and TRBJ2-2; tentative D call: TRBD1 (5 bases). Germline V gene data show CDR1 as LGHDT and CDR2 as YNNKEL (reference sequence). The CDR3 consists of 14 residues. V was trimmed by 4 bases and J by 3 bases, leaving 9 bases between them. The CDR3 region is CASSPDTYTGELFF. The CDR3 DNA follows: TGTGCCAGCAGCCCGGACACGTACACCGGGGAGCTGTTTTTT.

The gene calls are TRBV5-1 and TRBJ2-3, with TRBD1 matching over 7 bases. Germline V gene data show CDR1 as SGHRS and CDR2 as YFSETQ. J was trimmed by 1 base and V by 4 bases; bases with no gene match: 6. This CDR3 contains 15 residues. CDR3 nucleotides: TGCGCCAGCAGCCTGGTTGGACAGGGCACAGATACGCAGTATTTT. Translated: CASSLVGQGTDTQYF.

Comments on this clone: Its ends do not fully match the called genes, so a read error is possible. The CDR3, as DNA: TGCAGCGTTGAAGCGGTGGGCCTGCGAGAGGGTTTT. Translation: CSVEAVGLREGF. The chain employs TRBV29-1 and TRBJ2-3; a weak D match, TRBD2 (5 bases). The CDR3 is 12 residues long. The germline gives CDR1 SQVTM, CDR2 ANQGSEA.

The chain links TRBV29-1 to TRBJ1-1; 9 nucleotides match TRBD1. V shed 3 bases, J shed 4 bases, and the junction held 9 bases outside the gene matches. Per germline, CDR1 SQVTM and CDR2 ANQGSEA. This CDR3 is 15 amino acids long. The CDR3 here is CSVDGTGRLATEAFF. The DNA for the CDR3 is TGCAGCGTTGACGGGACAGGGAGGCTCGCCACTGAAGCTTTCTTT.

The rearrangement joins TRBV9 to TRBJ2-3, with 7 bases matching TRBD1. CDR3 size: 17 residues. From germline, CDR1 is SGDLS and CDR2 YYNGEE. Germline trimming cut 3 bases from V and 1 base from J; bases unmatched to any gene: 11. CDR3 protein: CASSARDRGKGTDTQYF. CDR3 DNA sequence: TGTGCCAGCAGCGCCCGGGACAGAGGTAAGGGCACAGATACGCAGTATTTT.

The rearrangement uses TRBV9 and TRBJ1-2, with 12 bases lining up with TRBD1. The trim removed 5 bases at V and 3 bases at J, leaving 2 bases unmatched. Germline loops: CDR1 SGDLS, CDR2 YYNGEE. This CDR3 is built from 14 residues. DNA for the CDR3: TGTGCCAGCAGGGGACAGGGGGCGGACTATGGCTACACCTTC. Amino acid sequence: CASRGQGADYGYTF.

Ten or more counts support this clone. CDR3 in DNA: TGTGCCACCAGCAGAGGGCGGAGTCTACACTACGAGCAGTACTTC. This gives the protein CATSRGRSLHYEQYF. V gene TRBV15 combines with J gene TRBJ2-7; no clear D gene. Per germline, CDR1 LNHNV and CDR2 YYDKDF (reference sequence). This CDR3 comprises 15 residues. Trimming removed 1 base from V and 3 bases from J, with 13 bases in between.

This clone is a singleton in its sample. V usage is TRBV12-3 or TRBV12-4 and J usage is TRBJ2-7; D not resolved. Trimming stripped 1 base from V and 1 base from J, with 5 bases between. The CDR3 runs 13 residues. For the CDR3, the DNA is TGTGCCAGCAGTTTAGGCCAGTCCTACGAGCAGTACTTC. Protein sequence: CASSLGQSYEQYF.

This clone was detected only once. The genes are TRBV12-5 and TRBJ1-2, with a tentative D call TRBD1 (5 bases). Trimming cost V 6 bases and J 1 base, with 9 bases left between them. Germline-derived CDR1 and CDR2 are LGHNT and FRNRAP. The CDR3 is 13 residues long. In DNA, the CDR3 is TGTGCTAGTGGAACAGGAGTTAACTATGGCTACACCTTC. Protein product: CASGTGVNYGYTF.

V gene TRBV7-2 combines with J gene TRBJ2-1; TRBD1 agrees at 11 bases. Trimming at V came to 2 bases and at J to 9 bases, leaving 6 bases not matched to a gene. This CDR3 spans 15 amino acids. Germline-derived CDR1 and CDR2 are SGHTA and FQGNSA. CDR3 sequence reads: CASSLRTGGYGEQFF. DNA for the CDR3: TGTGCCAGCAGCTTACGGACAGGGGGCTATGGTGAGCAGTTCTTC.

V and J are TRBV28 and TRBJ2-7; 7 nucleotides align to TRBD2. CDR1 is MDHEN, CDR2 SYDVKM, per germline. The CDR3 has 12 amino acids. V lost 8 bases, J lost 1 base, and 2 bases stayed unmatched. CDR3 loop: CASREDSYEQYF. The CDR3 bases are TGTGCCAGCCGGGAGGATTCCTACGAGCAGTACTTC.

The chain combines TRBV5-5 with TRBJ1-3, with D maybe TRBD1 (5 bases). Germline V gene lookup returns CDR1 SGHKS and CDR2 YYEKEE (reference sequence). V lost 4 bases and J lost 5, with 16 bases in between. This CDR3 region has 15 residues. The CDR3 region has the DNA TGTGCCAGCAGCGTCCAGACTGGGGCTCGAAACACCATATATTTT. It yields the protein CASSVQTGARNTIYF. The variable domain in full, completed from reference TRBV5-5 and TRBJ1-3, reads DAGVTQSPTHLIKTRGQQVTLRCSPISGHKSVSWYQQVLGQGPQFIFQYYEKEERGRGNFPDRFSARQFPNYSSELNVNALLLGDSALYLCASSVQTGARNTIYFGEGSWLTVV.